These 17 T cell receptor beta chains came from one sample sequenced in a study of shared clonotypes between healthy human individuals (TCRdb year 2020). CD8 naive samples were CD45RO-negative cells positively selected for CCR7, giving a CD45RA+CCR7+ population that excluded TemRA cells. The library was made by the immunoSEQ multiplex PCR assay. The table was pulled from immuneACCESS by TCRdb, which kept in-frame rearrangements only. Such tables lose some clones; where checked, under half of the loss comes from unresolved V genes, and the rest has no known cause. Within this sample are around 2.1 million clones, with about 93% of them counted one time only. The leading ten clones occupy 1.5% to 2% of the sample. Sequencing used naive CD8+ T cells from PBMCs. What this sample's cell subset or site label stands for: CD45RA+CCR7+. The receptors were gathered from a man aged 18 to 30 in good health. Some clones in this sample may be carry-over from other donors' samples.

V usage is TRBV7-2 and J usage is TRBJ2-3, with D possibly matching TRBD1 (6 bases). With 2 bases removed from V and 4 bases from J, the gap between germline ends came to 13 bases. Germline values: CDR1 SGHTA, CDR2 FQGNSA. The CDR3 extends over 15 amino acids. The CDR3 nucleotides are TGTGCCAGCAGCTTACTCATGGGGGCGGCAGATACGCAGTATTTT. Translation gives CASSLLMGAADTQYF.

J is TRBJ2-1 and V is TRBV7-3, with TRBD2 matching over 13 bases. The V gene's germline CDR1 is SGHTA and CDR2 FQGTGA. This CDR3 contains 21 residues. J lost 0 bases, V lost 5 bases, and 16 bases had no gene match. CDR3 amino acids: CASSNMNPGLAGPSSYNEQFF. The CDR3 DNA sequence: TGTGCCAGCAGCAATATGAATCCGGGACTAGCGGGGCCGAGCTCCTACAATGAGCAGTTCTTC. Complete variable domain (other parts from reference TRBV7-3 and TRBJ2-1): GAGVSQTPSNKVTEKGKYVELRCDPISGHTALYWYRQSLGQGPEFLIYFQGTGAADDSGLPNDRFFAVRPEGSVSTLKIQRTERGDSAVYLCASSNMNPGLAGPSSYNEQFFGPGTRLTVL.

The rearrangement joins TRBV5-1 to TRBJ2-7, with 11 bases lining up with TRBD1. Trimming at V came to 4 bases and at J to 2 bases, leaving 11 bases not matched to a gene. The length of the CDR3 is 17 residues. Per germline, CDR1 SGHRS and CDR2 YFSETQ. CDR3 region: CASSKTSRDRGTYEQYF. In DNA form, the CDR3 reads TGCGCCAGCAGCAAAACGAGCCGGGACAGGGGGACCTACGAGCAGTACTTC.

This sequence joins TRBV11-2 and TRBJ2-1, with D possibly matching TRBD2 (7 bases). CDR1 is SGHAT, CDR2 FQNNGV, per germline. CDR3 size: 15 residues. V lost 5 bases and J lost 5, with 16 bases in between. CDR3 residues: CASSKRGRDNNEQFF. For the CDR3, the DNA is TGTGCCAGCAGCAAAAGGGGGAGGGACAACAATGAGCAGTTCTTC. Together with reference TRBV11-2 and TRBJ2-1, the CDR3 gives the full variable domain: EAGVAQSPRYKIIEKRQSVAFWCNPISGHATLYWYQQILGQGPKLLIQFQNNGVVDDSQLPKDRFSAERLKGVDSTLKIQPAKLEDSAVYLCASSKRGRDNNEQFFGPGTRLTVL.

The chain has TRBV2 and TRBJ1-1; D is unresolved. The germline CDR1 and CDR2 sequences are SNHLY and FYNNEI. Trimming removed 0 bases from V and 4 bases from J, with 12 bases in between. This CDR3 comprises 15 residues. CDR3 in amino acids: CASSEAAWSGTEAFF. The CDR3 DNA reads TGTGCCAGCAGTGAAGCGGCGTGGAGCGGCACTGAAGCTTTCTTT.

The chain joins TRBV6-4 to TRBJ1-2; 10 bases are a match to TRBD1. The germline V gene encodes CDR1 MRHNA and CDR2 SNTAGT. With 5 bases clipped from V and 10 bases from J, the junction kept 10 bases outside the gene matches. CDR3 length: 14 residues. The CDR3 protein is CASSPKGQGTFYTF. The CDR3 DNA sequence: TGTGCCAGCAGTCCCAAGGGACAGGGGACCTTCTACACCTTC.

CDR3 sequence (DNA): TGTGCCAGCAGCCACAGGGATCGGGAGCAGTACTTC. Protein product: CASSHRDREQYF. The genes are TRBV5-6 and TRBJ2-7; D perhaps matches TRBD1 (6 bases). The CDR3 covers 12 residues. CDR1 and CDR2 from the germline V gene are SGHDT and YYEEEE. Deletions cut 4 bases from V and 7 bases from J, with 12 bases between. Full variable domain (remainder filled in from reference TRBV5-6 and TRBJ2-7): DAGVTQSPTHLIKTRGQQVTLRCSPKSGHDTVSWYQQALGQGPQFIFQYYEEEERQRGNFPDRFSGHQFPNYSSELNVNALLLGDSALYLCASSHRDREQYFGPGTRLTVT.

This clone was counted a single time. The chain has TRBV21-1 and TRBJ2-3. TRBV21-1 is shown as a pseudogene. This CDR3 contains 20 residues. The CDR3 loop is CASSKAGDEAEEVMKDTQYF. The DNA for the CDR3 is TGTGCCAGCAGCAAAGCGGGGGATGAGGCCGAAGAAGTGATGAAAGATACGCAGTATTTT.

The chain couples TRBV5-6 to TRBJ2-2; D is perhaps TRBD2 (7 bases). Looked up from germline, CDR1 is SGHDT and CDR2 is YYEEEE. Between the trimmed V and J ends, which lost 0 bases and 3 bases, there was a span of 9 bases. This CDR3 is built from 15 residues. The CDR3 is CASSLAGGHTGELFF. The CDR3 DNA sequence: TGTGCCAGCAGCTTGGCGGGGGGCCACACCGGGGAGCTGTTTTTT.

The chain joins TRBV28 to TRBJ2-5; 8 bases agree with TRBD1. J lost 5 bases, V lost 6 bases, and 5 bases had no gene match. The CDR3 loop spans 13 amino acids. CDR1 and CDR2 (germline): MDHEN, SYDVKM. CDR3 DNA sequence: TGTGCCAGCAGAAGACAGGGGCCCGAGACCCAGTACTTC. This sequence encodes CASRRQGPETQYF.

The V and J genes are TRBV12-5 and TRBJ2-7; 10 bases line up with TRBD2. Unmatched junction bases numbered 2, after V lost 4 bases and J lost 5 bases. Germline V lookup: CDR1 LGHNT, CDR2 FRNRAP. This CDR3 region has 13 residues. The CDR3 region is CASGSGLANEQYF. In DNA form, the CDR3 reads TGTGCTAGTGGTTCGGGACTAGCGAACGAGCAGTACTTC.

The chain links TRBV11-2 to TRBJ2-3, with 9 bases aligning to TRBD1. After removal of 5 bases from V and 3 bases from J, the junction contained 6 bases not matched to a gene. Germline V gives CDR1 SGHAT, CDR2 FQNNGV. The CDR3 contains 15 residues. CDR3 bases: TGTGCCAGCAGCCTACAGGGGGCGACGACAGATACGCAGTATTTT. It specifies CASSLQGATTDTQYF.

The chain employs TRBV5-1 and TRBJ1-2, with TRBD1 as a possible D gene (6 bases). CDR3 length equals 14 residues. Trimming cost V 0 bases and J 5 bases, with 11 bases left between them. CDR1 is SGHRS, CDR2 YFSETQ, per germline. The CDR3 region is CASSLAGEEYGYTF. CDR3 nucleotide sequence: TGCGCCAGCAGCTTGGCAGGGGAAGAATATGGCTACACCTTC.

The chain links TRBV21-1 to TRBJ2-1; TRBD1, as called in the table, went unchecked against the DNA. TRBV21-1 is recorded as a pseudogene. This CDR3 region has 15 residues. For the CDR3, the DNA is TGTGCCAGGGAGTCACGGGACATTGGGGACAATGAGCAGTTCTTC. Amino acids: CARESRDIGDNEQFF.

This clone was seen a single time. The chain is built from TRBV5-1 and TRBJ2-1, with 10 bases lining up with TRBD2. Germline V gene data show CDR1 as SGHRS and CDR2 as YFSETQ. The V gene end was trimmed by 5 bases and the J gene end by 2 bases; junction bases not matched to a gene: 4. The CDR3 runs to 15 residues. The CDR3 reads CASSFGLAAYNEQFF. For the CDR3, the DNA is TGCGCCAGCAGTTTCGGACTAGCGGCCTACAATGAGCAGTTCTTC.

The chain carries TRBV7-3 and TRBJ1-1, with a possible D match to TRBD1 (5 bases). CDR1 and CDR2 (germline): SGHTA, FQGTGA. The CDR3 is 13 residues long. V was shortened by 5 bases and J by 5 bases, with 12 bases between the two germline ends. CDR3 DNA: TGTGCCAGCAGCCGAGGAGGGGTAACTGAAGCTTTCTTT. Translated: CASSRGGVTEAFF.

This chain uses TRBV7-9 with TRBJ2-5; TRBD1 or TRBD2 may be the D gene (5 bases each). Germline V gene sequence: CDR1 SEHNR, CDR2 FQNEAQ (reference sequence). This CDR3 comprises 16 residues. Between the trimmed V and J ends, which lost 8 bases and 5 bases, there was a span of 24 bases. The CDR3 DNA reads TGTGCCAGCGGCGCCGTGGGACCCCATGATTGGGAGACCCAGTACTTC. This encodes CASGAVGPHDWETQYF.